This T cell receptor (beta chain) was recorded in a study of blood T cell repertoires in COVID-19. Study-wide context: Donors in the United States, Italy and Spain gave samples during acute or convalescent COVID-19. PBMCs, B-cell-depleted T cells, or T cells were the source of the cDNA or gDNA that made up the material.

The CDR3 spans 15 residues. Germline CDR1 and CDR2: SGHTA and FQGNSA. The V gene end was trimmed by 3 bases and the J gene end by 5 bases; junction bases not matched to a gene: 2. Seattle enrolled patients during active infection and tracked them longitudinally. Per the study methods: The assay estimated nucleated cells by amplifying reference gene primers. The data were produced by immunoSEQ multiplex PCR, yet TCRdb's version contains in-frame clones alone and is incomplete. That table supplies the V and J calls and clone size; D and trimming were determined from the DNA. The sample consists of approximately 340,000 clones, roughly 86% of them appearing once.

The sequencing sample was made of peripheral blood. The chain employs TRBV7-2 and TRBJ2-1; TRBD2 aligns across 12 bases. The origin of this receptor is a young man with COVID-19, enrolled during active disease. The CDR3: CASSFWTSGNNEQFF. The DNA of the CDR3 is TGTGCCAGCAGCTTCTGGACTAGCGGGAACAATGAGCAGTTCTTC. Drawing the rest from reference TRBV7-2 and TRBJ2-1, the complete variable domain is GAGVSQSPSNKVTEKGKDVELRCDPISGHTALYWYRQSLGQGLEFLIYFQGNSAPDKSGLPSDRFSAERTGGSVSTLTIQRTQQEDSAVYLCASSFWTSGNNEQFFGPGTRLTVL.